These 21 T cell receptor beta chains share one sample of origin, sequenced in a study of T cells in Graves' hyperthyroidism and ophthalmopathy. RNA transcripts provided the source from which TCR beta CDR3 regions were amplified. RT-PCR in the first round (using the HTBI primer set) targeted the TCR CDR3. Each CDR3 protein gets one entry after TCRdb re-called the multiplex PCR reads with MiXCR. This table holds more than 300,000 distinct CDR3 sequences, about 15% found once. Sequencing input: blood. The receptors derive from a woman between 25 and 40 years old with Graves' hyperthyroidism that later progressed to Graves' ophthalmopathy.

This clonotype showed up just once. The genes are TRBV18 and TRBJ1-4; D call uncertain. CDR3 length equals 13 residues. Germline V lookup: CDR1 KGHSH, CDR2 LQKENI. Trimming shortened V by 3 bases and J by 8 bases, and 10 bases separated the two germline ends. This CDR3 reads CASSPSPEEKLFF. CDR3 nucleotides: TGTGCCAGCTCACCTTCTCCCGAAGAAAAACTGTTTTTT.

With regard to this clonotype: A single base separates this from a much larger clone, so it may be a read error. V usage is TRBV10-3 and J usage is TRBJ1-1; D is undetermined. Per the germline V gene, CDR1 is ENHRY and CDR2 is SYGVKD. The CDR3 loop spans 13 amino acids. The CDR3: CAISRDLKTEAFF. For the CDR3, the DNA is TGTGCCATCAGCCGGGATCTGAAGACTGAAGCTTTCTTT.

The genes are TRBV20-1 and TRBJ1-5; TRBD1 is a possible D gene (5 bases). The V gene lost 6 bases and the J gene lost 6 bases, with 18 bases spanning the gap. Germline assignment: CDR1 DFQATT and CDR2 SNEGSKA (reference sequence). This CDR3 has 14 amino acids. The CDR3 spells CSAPQGGRGQPQHF. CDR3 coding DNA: TGCAGTGCCCCCCAGGGAGGACGCGGTCAGCCCCAGCATTTT.

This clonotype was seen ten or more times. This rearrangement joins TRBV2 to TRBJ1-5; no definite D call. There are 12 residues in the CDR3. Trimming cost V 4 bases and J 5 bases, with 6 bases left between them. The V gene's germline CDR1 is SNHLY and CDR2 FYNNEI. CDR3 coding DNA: TGTGCCAGCAGTGCGTCTTATCAGCCCCAGCATTTT. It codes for CASSASYQPQHF.

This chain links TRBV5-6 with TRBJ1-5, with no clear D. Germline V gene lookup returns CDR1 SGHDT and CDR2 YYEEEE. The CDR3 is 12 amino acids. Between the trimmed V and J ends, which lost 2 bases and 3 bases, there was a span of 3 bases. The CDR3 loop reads CASSFPNQPQHF. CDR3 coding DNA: TGTGCCAGCAGCTTCCCCAATCAGCCCCAGCATTTT. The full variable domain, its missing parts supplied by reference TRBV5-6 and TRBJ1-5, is DAGVTQSPTHLIKTRGQQVTLRCSPKSGHDTVSWYQQALGQGPQFIFQYYEEEERQRGNFPDRFSGHQFPNYSSELNVNALLLGDSALYLCASSFPNQPQHFGDGTRLSIL.

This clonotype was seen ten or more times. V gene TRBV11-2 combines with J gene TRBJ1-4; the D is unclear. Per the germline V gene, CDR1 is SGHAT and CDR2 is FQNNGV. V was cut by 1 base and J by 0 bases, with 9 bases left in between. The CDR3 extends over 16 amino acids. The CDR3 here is CASSLAGKATNEKLFF. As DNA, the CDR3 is TGTGCCAGCAGCTTAGCGGGGAAGGCAACTAATGAAAAACTGTTTTTT.

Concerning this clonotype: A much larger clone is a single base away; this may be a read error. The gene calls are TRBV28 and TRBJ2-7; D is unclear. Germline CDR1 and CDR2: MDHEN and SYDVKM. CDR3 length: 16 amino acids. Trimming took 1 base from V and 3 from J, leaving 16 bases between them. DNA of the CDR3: TGTGCCAGCAGTTTATCCGGGCTCCCACTTGGCTACGAGCAGTACTTC. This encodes CASSLSGLPLGYEQYF.

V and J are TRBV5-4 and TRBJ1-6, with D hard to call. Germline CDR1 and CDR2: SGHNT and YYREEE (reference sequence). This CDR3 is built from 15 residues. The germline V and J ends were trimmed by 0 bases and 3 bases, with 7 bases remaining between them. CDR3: CASSLDGNYNSPLHF. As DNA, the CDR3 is TGTGCCAGCAGCTTGGACGGGAACTATAATTCACCCCTCCACTTT.

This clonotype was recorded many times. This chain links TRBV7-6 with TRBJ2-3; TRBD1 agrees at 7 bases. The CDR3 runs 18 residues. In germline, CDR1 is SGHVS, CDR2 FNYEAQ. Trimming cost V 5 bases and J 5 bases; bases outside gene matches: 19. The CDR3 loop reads CASSPGTERLPLIDTQYF. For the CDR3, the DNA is TGTGCCAGCAGCCCCGGGACAGAGAGACTCCCGCTGATAGATACGCAGTATTTT.

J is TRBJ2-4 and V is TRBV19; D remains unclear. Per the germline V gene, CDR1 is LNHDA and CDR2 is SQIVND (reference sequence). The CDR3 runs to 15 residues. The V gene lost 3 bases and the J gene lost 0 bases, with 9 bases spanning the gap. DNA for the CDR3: TGTGCCAGTAGTATTGCGGCGGTAGCCAAAAACATTCAGTACTTC. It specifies CASSIAAVAKNIQYF.

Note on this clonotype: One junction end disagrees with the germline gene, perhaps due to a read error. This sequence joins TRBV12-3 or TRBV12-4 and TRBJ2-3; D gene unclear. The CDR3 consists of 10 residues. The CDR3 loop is CATSWDTQSF. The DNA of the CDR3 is TGTGCCACAAGTTGGGATACGCAGTCTTTT.

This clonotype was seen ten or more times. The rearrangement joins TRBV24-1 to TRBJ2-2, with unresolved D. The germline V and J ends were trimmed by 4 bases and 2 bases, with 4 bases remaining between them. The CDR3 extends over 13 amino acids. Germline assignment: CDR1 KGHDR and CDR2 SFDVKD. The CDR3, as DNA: TGTGCCACCAGTGACACCAACACCGGGGAGCTGTTTTTT. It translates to CATSDTNTGELFF.

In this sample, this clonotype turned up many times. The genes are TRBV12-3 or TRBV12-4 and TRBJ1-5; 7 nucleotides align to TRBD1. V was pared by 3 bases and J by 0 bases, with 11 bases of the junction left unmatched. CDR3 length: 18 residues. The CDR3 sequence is CASSFRQGVLYSNQPQHF. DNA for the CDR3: TGTGCCAGCAGTTTTCGGCAGGGGGTCCTTTATAGCAATCAGCCCCAGCATTTT.

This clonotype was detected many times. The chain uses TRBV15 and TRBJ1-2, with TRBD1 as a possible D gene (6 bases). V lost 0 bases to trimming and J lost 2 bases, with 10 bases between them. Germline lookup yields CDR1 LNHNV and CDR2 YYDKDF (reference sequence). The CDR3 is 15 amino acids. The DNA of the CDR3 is TGTGCCACCAGCAGAGATGGGGGGGCGAACTATGGCTACACCTTC. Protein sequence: CATSRDGGANYGYTF. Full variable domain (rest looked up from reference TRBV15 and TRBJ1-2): DAMVIQNPRYQVTQFGKPVTLSCSQTLNHNVMYWYQQKSSQAPKLLFHYYDKDFNNEADTPDNFQSRRPNTSFCFLDIRSPGLGDTAMYLCATSRDGGANYGYTFGSGTRLTVV.

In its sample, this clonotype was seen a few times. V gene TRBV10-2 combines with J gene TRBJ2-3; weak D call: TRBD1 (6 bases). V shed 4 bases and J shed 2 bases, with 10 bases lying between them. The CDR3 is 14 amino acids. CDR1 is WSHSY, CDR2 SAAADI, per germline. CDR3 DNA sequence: TGCGCCAGCAGTGCCGGGACAACCACAGATACGCAGTATTTT. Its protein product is CASSAGTTTDTQYF.

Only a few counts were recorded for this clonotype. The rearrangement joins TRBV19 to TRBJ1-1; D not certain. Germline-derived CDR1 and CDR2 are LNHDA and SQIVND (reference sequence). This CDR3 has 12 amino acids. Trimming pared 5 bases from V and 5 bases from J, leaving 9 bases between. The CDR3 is CASSSFGTEAFF. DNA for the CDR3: TGTGCCAGTAGTTCCTTTGGGACTGAAGCTTTCTTT.

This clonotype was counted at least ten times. The CDR3 here is CASSQEATPNTEAFF. The CDR3 DNA reads as TGCGCCAGCAGCCAGGAGGCGACCCCTAACACTGAAGCTTTCTTT. This chain connects TRBV4-1 to TRBJ1-1; D not resolved. Trimming took 3 bases from V and 2 from J, leaving 13 bases between them. This CDR3 contains 15 residues. The germline gives CDR1 MGHRA, CDR2 YSYEKL.

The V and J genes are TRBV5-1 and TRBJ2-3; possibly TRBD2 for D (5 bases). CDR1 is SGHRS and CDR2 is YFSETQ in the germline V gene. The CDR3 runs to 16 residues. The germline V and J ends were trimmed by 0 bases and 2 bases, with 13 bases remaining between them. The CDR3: CASSLAQIALTDTQYF. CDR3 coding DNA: TGCGCCAGCAGCTTGGCCCAAATAGCGCTCACAGATACGCAGTATTTT. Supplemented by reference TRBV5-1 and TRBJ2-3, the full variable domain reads KAGVTQTPRYLIKTRGQQVTLSCSPISGHRSVSWYQQTPGQGLQFLFEYFSETQRNKGNFPGRFSGRQFSNSRSEMNVSTLELGDSALYLCASSLAQIALTDTQYFGPGTRLTVL.

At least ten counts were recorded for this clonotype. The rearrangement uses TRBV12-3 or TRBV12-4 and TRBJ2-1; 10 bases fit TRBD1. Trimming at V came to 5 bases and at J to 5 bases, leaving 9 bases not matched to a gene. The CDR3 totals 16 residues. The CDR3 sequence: CASSPRDRGRNNEQFF. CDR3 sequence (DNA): TGTGCCAGCAGTCCTCGGGACAGGGGACGGAACAATGAGCAGTTCTTC.

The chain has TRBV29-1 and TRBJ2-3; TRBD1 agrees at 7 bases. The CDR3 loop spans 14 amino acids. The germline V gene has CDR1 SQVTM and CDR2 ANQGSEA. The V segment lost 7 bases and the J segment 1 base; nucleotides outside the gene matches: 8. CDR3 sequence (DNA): TGCAGCGCCTGGACAGGACCTGGCACAGATACGCAGTATTTT. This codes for CSAWTGPGTDTQYF.

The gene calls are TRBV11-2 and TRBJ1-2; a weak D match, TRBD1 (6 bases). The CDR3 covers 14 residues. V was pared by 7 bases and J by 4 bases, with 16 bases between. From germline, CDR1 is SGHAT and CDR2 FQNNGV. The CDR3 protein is CASTRLGQLYGYTF. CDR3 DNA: TGTGCCAGCACCCGGTTAGGACAGCTCTATGGCTACACCTTC.